The rows below give T cell receptor beta chains drawn from one sample of a study of shared clonotypes between healthy human individuals. The assay was immunoSEQ multiplex PCR, and TCRdb's table has in-frame clones only and misses some. The sample consists of 1.4 million or so clones, 97% to 99% of them appearing once. Sequencing was done on a sample of naive CD4+ T cells sorted from blood. These TCRs come from a man aged 25 to 40 in good health. Both conserved end residues are part of each CDR3. A D gene is named only where the DNA matches it firmly. Clone size is shown for a subset of rows, as once, few, many or a class of expanded clone.

TRBJ2-5,-,TRBV7-2,-,TGTGCCAGCAGCTCACAAGAGACCCAGTACTTC,CASSSQETQYF
TRBJ1-2,-,TRBV2,-,TGTGCCAGCAGTGAAGGTCTTTTGGCATTCTATGGCTACACCTTC,CASSEGLLAFYGYTF
TRBJ1-2,-,TRBV5-1,once,TGCGCCAGCAGCTTGCGGCCAGAGAGTGGCTACACCTTC,CASSLRPESGYTF
TRBJ2-2,-,TRBV10-2,-,TGCGCCAGCAGTGGCAGGACCGTAAACACCGGGGAGCTGTTTTTT,CASSGRTVNTGELFF
TRBJ2-5,-,TRBV9,-,TGTGCCAGCAGCGTAACTACAGCCGAGTACCAAGAGACCCAGTACTTC,CASSVTTAEYQETQYF
TRBJ1-1,-,TRBV19,-,TGTGCCAGTAACCAAGGAGGGGCTGACGCTTTCTTT,CASNQGGADAFF
TRBJ1-4,-,TRBV7-9,once,TGTGCCAGCAGCGACCTGAGGTCTAATGAAAAACTGTTTTTT,CASSDLRSNEKLFF
TRBJ2-1,TRBD2,TRBV29-1,once,TGCAGCGTTGCCAGCGGGAGGGCCCGCTCCTACAATGAGCAGTTCTTC,CSVASGRARSYNEQFF
TRBJ2-5,-,TRBV7-2,many,TGTGCCAGCAGCCCACTTCAAGAGACCCAGTACTTC,CASSPLQETQYF
TRBJ2-7,-,TRBV27,-,TGTGCCAGCAGGCTCAACGCGGGACTGCCTAACTACGAGCAGTACTTC,CASRLNAGLPNYEQYF
TRBJ1-1,-,TRBV7-8,-,TGTGCCAGCAGCGCAAACAGGGACACTGAAGCTTTCTTT,CASSANRDTEAFF
TRBJ2-6,TRBD2,TRBV28,-,TGTGCCAGCAGTTTAAGGGGGACTAGCCGCTCTGGGGCCAACGTCCTGACTTTC,CASSLRGTSRSGANVLTF
TRBJ2-7,TRBD1,TRBV5-1,-,TGCGCCAGCAGCGGGGGACAGGGGGCTGTGTACGAGCAGTACTTC,CASSGGQGAVYEQYF
TRBJ2-2,-,TRBV6-5,-,TGTGCCAGCAGTCTTACAAGGAACACCGGGGAGCTGTTTTTT,CASSLTRNTGELFF
TRBJ1-2,-,TRBV4-3,-,TGCGCCAGCAGCCAAGATCTCTTGCTGGGAGGCTACACCTTC,CASSQDLLLGGYTF
TRBJ2-3,TRBD2,TRBV6-6,-,TGTGCCAGCGCGGGAGCGGATACGCAGTATTTT,CASAGADTQYF
TRBJ1-5,TRBD1,TRBV14,-,TGTGCCAGCAGCCCGCTAGGACAGGTTGGCAATCAGCCCCAGCATTTT,CASSPLGQVGNQPQHF
TRBJ1-5,-,TRBV28,once,TGTGCCAGCAGAGAAGCCGAGGACAGTCGCAATCAGCCCCAGCATTTT,CASREAEDSRNQPQHF
TRBJ1-2,-,TRBV4-3,-,TGCGCCAGCAGCCAAGCCGCCGGCTATGGCTACACCTTC,CASSQAAGYGYTF
TRBJ2-2,TRBD1,TRBV6-6,-,TGTGCCAGCAGTTGGACAGGGACCGGGGAGCTGTTTTTT,CASSWTGTGELFF
TRBJ2-2,TRBD2,TRBV28,-,TGTGCCAGCAGTTTCGTGGTGGGGATAGCGGGAGCCGGGGAGCTGTTTTTT,CASSFVVGIAGAGELFF
TRBJ1-1,-,TRBV5-1,-,TGCGCCAGCAGCTTGGGGCGGGGGAGCACTGAAGCTTTCTTT,CASSLGRGSTEAFF
TRBJ2-7,-,TRBV11-2,-,TGTGCCAGCAGCTTGGCCCGACAGATCTCCTACGAGCAGTACTTC,CASSLARQISYEQYF
TRBJ2-1,-,TRBV9,-,TGTGCCAGCAGCATAACAGAGGGGGCCTACAATGAGCAGTTCTTC,CASSITEGAYNEQFF
TRBJ2-7,-,TRBV7-2,once,TGTGCCAGCAGCTTAGTAATCCCCGACGAGCAGTACTTC,CASSLVIPDEQYF
TRBJ2-2,TRBD1,TRBV28,-,TGTGCCAGCAGTTTATTGGGACAGAGCACCGGGGAGCTGTTTTTT,CASSLLGQSTGELFF
TRBJ2-7,TRBD2,TRBV18,-,TGTGCCAGCTCACCACTTTCGACTAGCAGCTCCTACGAGCAGTACTTC,CASSPLSTSSSYEQYF
TRBJ1-2,-,TRBV6-5,-,TGTGCCAGCAGTTACTCTGACAGGAATGGCTACACCTTC,CASSYSDRNGYTF
TRBJ2-7,TRBD2,TRBV14,-,TGTGCCAGCAGCCTGGGGACTAGCGGGTCCGCATGGGCCTACGAGCAGTACTTC,CASSLGTSGSAWAYEQYF
TRBJ2-2,TRBD2,TRBV7-9,-,TGTGCCAGCAGCTTAGTATCTGGACTAGTCCGTTTCACCGGGGAGCTGTTTTTT,CASSLVSGLVRFTGELFF
TRBJ2-3,TRBD2,TRBV5-4,-,TGTGCCAGCAGCTTGCGCTTACTAGCGAGTAGCACAGATACGCAGTATTTT,CASSLRLLASSTDTQYF
TRBJ1-1,-,TRBV19,-,TGTGCCAGTCTGAGGTGGGGCACTGAAGCTTTCTTT,CASLRWGTEAFF
TRBJ2-5,-,TRBV7-6,-,TGTGCCAGCAGCCTTACGGGGCTAGAGACCCAGTACTTC,CASSLTGLETQYF
TRBJ1-1,-,TRBV18,-,TGTGCCAGCTCACTTTTTTCAGGCAGGACGAACACTGAAGCTTTCTTT,CASSLFSGRTNTEAFF
TRBJ1-1,TRBD1,TRBV18,-,TGTGCCAGCTCAGACAGGGCGCAGAACACTGAAGCTTTCTTT,CASSDRAQNTEAFF
TRBJ2-3,TRBD1,TRBV7-8,-,TGTGCCAGCAGCTTAGAATCCGGGACAGGGGTCGATACGCAGTATTTT,CASSLESGTGVDTQYF
TRBJ2-7,TRBD1,TRBV28,-,TGTGCCAGCAGTTTCCTGGGACAGGGCAAGGTCTACGAGCAGTACTTC,CASSFLGQGKVYEQYF
TRBJ2-7,-,TRBV6-5,-,TGTGCCAGCAGAACCACCCCGGGACCGATCTACGAGCAGTACTTC,CASRTTPGPIYEQYF
TRBJ2-3,TRBD2,TRBV11-3,-,TGTGCCAGCAGCTTAAACGGGGGAGGGTCCCCAGATACGCAGTATTTT,CASSLNGGGSPDTQYF
TRBJ2-2,-,TRBV15,-,TGTGCCACCAGCAGAGTGTGGGGGCCCACCGGGGAGCTGTTTTTT,CATSRVWGPTGELFF
TRBJ2-7,-,TRBV9,-,TGTGCCAGCAGCGTAGGTGAACTGCAAAACTACGAGCAGTACTTC,CASSVGELQNYEQYF
TRBJ2-1,TRBD2,TRBV4-1,-,TGCGCCAGCAGCGGTCATACCGGGACTAGCGGAGTGACCCGTTATTTTGAGCAGTTCTTC,CASSGHTGTSGVTRYFEQFF
TRBJ1-1,-,TRBV5-6,-,TGTGCCAGCAGCTTGTTCGGGACACTTATGAACACTGAAGCTTTCTTT,CASSLFGTLMNTEAFF
TRBJ2-1,TRBD2,TRBV7-2,-,TGTGCCAGCAGCGATCGGGGACTAGCGGGAACTATCTCCTACAATGAGCAGTTCTTC,CASSDRGLAGTISYNEQFF
TRBJ1-5,-,TRBV27,-,TGTGCCAGCAGTTCCTGGACAGACAATCAGCCCCAGCATTTT,CASSSWTDNQPQHF
TRBJ1-4,-,TRBV10-3,-,TGTGCCATCAGTGATCGGGGAAGGCATGCGTGGACTAATGAAAAACTGTTTTTT,CAISDRGRHAWTNEKLFF
TRBJ2-2,-,TRBV7-9,-,TGTGCCAGCAGCTTCGTCCGTCAAAACACCGGGGAGCTGTTTTTT,CASSFVRQNTGELFF
TRBJ1-1,-,TRBV6-5,-,TGTGCCAGCAGTTACGGTATGGGGGGCACTGAAGCTTTCTTT,CASSYGMGGTEAFF
TRBJ2-3,-,TRBV5-1,-,TGCGCCAGCAGCTTGCATGCAAGCACAGATACGCAGTATTTT,CASSLHASTDTQYF
TRBJ2-7,-,TRBV6-5,-,TGTGCCAGCAGTTACTCTGGGATCAGCTCCTACGAGCAGTACTTC,CASSYSGISSYEQYF
TRBJ1-1,-,TRBV5-1,-,TGCGCCAGCAGCTTGGAACATAAAGCTTTCTTT,CASSLEHKAFF
TRBJ2-3,TRBD2,TRBV5-4,once,TGTGCCAGCACCGCAGCCGGGAGGGAGGGGGTAGATACGCAGTATTTT,CASTAAGREGVDTQYF
TRBJ2-3,-,TRBV7-9,-,TGTGCCAGCACTACTCTGGGGACAGATACGCAGTATTTT,CASTTLGTDTQYF
TRBJ2-7,-,TRBV28,-,TGTGCCAGCAGTTTAGATTGGGAACGCGAGCAGTACTTC,CASSLDWEREQYF
TRBJ2-3,-,TRBV7-3,-,TGTGCCAGCAGCTTACGAGGACCGGCAGATACGCAGTATTTT,CASSLRGPADTQYF